The present T cell receptor (beta chain) was sequenced within a study of shared clonotypes between healthy human individuals. On the study more broadly: Three plates were used per donor for CD4 naive, three for CD4 memory, two for CD8 naive and one for CD8 memory. Whole-study results and caveats: Depth of sequencing was expected to influence donor clonotype sharing. Four donors shared roughly 5% of their naive CD4 clonotypes.

The CDR3 spans 15 residues. The V end was cut by 5 bases, the J end by 3 bases, with 17 bases between. Germline lookup yields CDR1 SEHNR and CDR2 FQNEAQ (reference sequence). Authors' methods: ImmunoSEQ junction-only sequences lacked quality scores, so their filtering differed. Data came from immunoSEQ multiplex PCR; TCRdb stores just in-frame clones and leaves some out. Clonal size and the V and J genes are those of that table, whereas D and trimming came from the DNA. The sample includes some 2 million clones, just under 95% of them seen just once. Naive CD8 cells lacked CD45RO, underwent positive selection for CCR7 and left out terminally differentiated effector memory CD45RA+ cells. Comment on this clone: Antigen specificity is unknown.

The genes are TRBV7-9 and TRBJ2-7, with unresolved D. Sequenced sample: naive CD8+ T cells sorted from blood. The origin of this receptor is a man aged 18 to 30 in good health. The CDR3 DNA reads TGTGCCAGCAGCGTTGCCCCTAGTACCCACTACGAGCAGTACTTC. Amino acids: CASSVAPSTHYEQYF.